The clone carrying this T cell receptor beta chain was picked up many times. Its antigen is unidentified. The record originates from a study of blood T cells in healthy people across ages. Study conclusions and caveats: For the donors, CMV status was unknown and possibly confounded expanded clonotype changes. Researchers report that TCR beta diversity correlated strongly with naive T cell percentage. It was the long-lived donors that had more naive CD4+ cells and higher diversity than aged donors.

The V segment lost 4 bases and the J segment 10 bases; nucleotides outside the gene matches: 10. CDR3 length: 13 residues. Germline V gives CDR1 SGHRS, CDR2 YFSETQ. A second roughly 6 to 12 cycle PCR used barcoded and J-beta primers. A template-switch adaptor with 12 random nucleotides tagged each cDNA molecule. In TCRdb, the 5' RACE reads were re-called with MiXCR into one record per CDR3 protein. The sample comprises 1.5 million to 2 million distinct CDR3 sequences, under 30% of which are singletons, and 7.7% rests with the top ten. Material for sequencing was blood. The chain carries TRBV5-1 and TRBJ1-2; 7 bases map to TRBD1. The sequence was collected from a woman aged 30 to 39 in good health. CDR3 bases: TGCGCCAGCAGCGCTGGACAGGACATCCTCTACACCTTC. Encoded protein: CASSAGQDILYTF.